This T cell receptor beta chain was observed in a study of blood T cell repertoires in COVID-19. J was trimmed by 5 bases and V by 6 bases; bases with no gene match: 4. This CDR3 contains 13 residues. Germline CDR1 and CDR2: SGHTA and FQGTGA. Source study methods: Researchers report that nucleated cell counts were estimated from reference gene primer amplification. Profiling relied on immunoSEQ multiplex PCR, and the TCRdb table lists in-frame clones only, not all of them. V and J calls and clone size are as listed in that table; D and trimming were resolved from the DNA. Found here are some 310,000 clones, 90% of them singletons; the top ten hold around 0.96%.

The sequencing sample was made of peripheral blood. This clonotype originated in a woman aged 40 to 50 with COVID-19, enrolled during active disease. The chain links TRBV7-3 to TRBJ2-7, with 10 positions matching TRBD2. The CDR3 coding sequence is TGTGCCAGCAGGGCTAGCGGGGGCCACGAGCAGTACTTC. Translated, it gives CASRASGGHEQYF.